The 29 T cell receptor beta chains given below trace back to one sample, sequenced in a study of shared clonotypes between healthy human individuals. The naive CD8 subset, CD45RO-negative cells positively selected for CCR7, excluded terminally differentiated effector memory CD45RA+ cells. Sequenced by immunoSEQ multiplex PCR; TCRdb stores in-frame clones only, minus some. The sample carries roughly 810,000 clones, about 96% recorded once. The sequencing input was naive CD8+ T cells sorted from blood. The receptors come from a man younger than 45 in good health.

This clone came up once. This chain links TRBV27 with TRBJ2-1; 7 bases fit TRBD1. Germline V gene sequence: CDR1 MNHEY, CDR2 SMNVEV (reference sequence). The CDR3 runs 15 residues. V was clipped by 5 bases and J by 2 bases; unmatched bases: 6. The CDR3 nucleotides are TGTGCCAGCAGTGTAGCCGGGACAGCCTACAATGAGCAGTTCTTC. It yields the protein CASSVAGTAYNEQFF.

This sequence joins TRBV13 and TRBJ2-3, with 10 bases that match TRBD2. The CDR3 length is 16 residues. Losses at the gene ends were 5 bases for V and 6 bases for J; bases not matched to a gene: 11. The V gene's germline CDR1 is PRHDT and CDR2 FYEKMQ (reference sequence). CDR3 nucleotide sequence: TGTGCCAGCAGCGAAGGGACTAGCGAGCGCGGGGATACGCAGTATTTT. Its translation: CASSEGTSERGDTQYF. Looking up the rest from reference TRBV13 and TRBJ2-3 gives the full variable domain: AAGVIQSPRHLIKEKRETATLKCYPIPRHDTVYWYQQGPGQDPQFLISFYEKMQSDKGSIPDRFSAQQFSDYHSELNMSSLELGDSALYFCASSEGTSERGDTQYFGPGTRLTVL.

As regards this clone: At one boundary the junction diverges from the germline segment, which might be a read error. This chain links TRBV6-1 with TRBJ2-3; maybe TRBD1 (6 bases). This CDR3 region has 8 residues. Germline-derived CDR1 and CDR2 are MNHNS and SASEGT. CDR3 protein: CASNYRDF. The CDR3 DNA reads TGTGCCAGCAATTACAGGGATTTT.

The rearrangement links TRBV5-6 to TRBJ2-1; 14 positions agree with TRBD2. Losses at the gene ends were 4 bases for V and 1 base for J; bases not matched to a gene: 10. CDR3 length equals 19 residues. In germline, CDR1 is SGHDT, CDR2 YYEEEE. CDR3 amino acids: CASSGGTSGRFLSYNEQFF. In DNA, the CDR3 is TGTGCCAGCAGCGGCGGGACTAGCGGGAGATTCTTGTCCTACAATGAGCAGTTCTTC.

The V call is TRBV27, the J call TRBJ2-1, with TRBD2 identical over 10 bases. Per germline, CDR1 MNHEY and CDR2 SMNVEV (reference sequence). The V gene end was trimmed by 7 bases and the J gene end by 0 bases; junction bases not matched to a gene: 6. The CDR3 consists of 16 residues. CDR3 loop: CASMRASGSSYNEQFF. Written as DNA, the CDR3 is TGTGCCAGCATGAGGGCTAGCGGGAGCTCCTACAATGAGCAGTTCTTC.

The V and J genes are TRBV7-9 and TRBJ2-5; TRBD1 agrees at 10 bases. The CDR3 totals 14 residues. In germline, CDR1 is SEHNR, CDR2 FQNEAQ (reference sequence). The ends lost 4 bases at V and 4 bases at J; junction bases unmatched: 3. In DNA, the CDR3 is TGTGCCAGCAGCTCTCGGACAGGGGGAGAGACCCAGTACTTC. It codes for CASSSRTGGETQYF.

The chain uses TRBV11-2 and TRBJ2-2; 10 nucleotides line up with TRBD2. There are 17 residues in the CDR3. Germline CDR1 is SGHAT and CDR2 is FQNNGV. Trimming took 1 base from V and 6 from J; bases not matched to a gene: 8. The CDR3 bases are TGTGCCAGCAGCTTAGGGGCTAGCGGGAGCTTGTCCGGGGAGCTGTTTTTT. This sequence encodes CASSLGASGSLSGELFF.

In its sample, this clone was seen once. The same CDR3 arises from other DNA sequences in this sample as well. This chain links TRBV9 with TRBJ2-3; TRBD2 agrees at 7 bases. The CDR3 length is 15 residues. The V gene end was trimmed by 2 bases and the J gene end by 0 bases; junction bases not matched to a gene: 3. Germline CDR1 is SGDLS and CDR2 is YYNGEE. The CDR3 protein is CASSVYSGSTDTQYF. The CDR3 bases are TGTGCCAGCAGCGTTTATAGCGGGAGCACAGATACGCAGTATTTT.

A single count supports this clone. This sequence joins TRBV6-5 and TRBJ2-1; 13 bases agree with TRBD2. Germline trimming cut 4 bases from V and 7 bases from J; bases unmatched to any gene: 4. This CDR3 has 15 amino acids. Germline CDR1 is MNHEY and CDR2 is SVGAGI. The CDR3 loop reads CASSWGTSGKNEQFF. CDR3 sequence (DNA): TGTGCCAGCAGTTGGGGGACTAGCGGGAAAAATGAGCAGTTCTTC.

In its sample, this clone was seen once. CDR3 residues: CASRLTGQGANTGELFF. CDR3 DNA sequence: TGTGCCAGCAGACTAACGGGACAGGGGGCGAACACCGGGGAGCTGTTTTTT. This chain uses TRBV7-9 with TRBJ2-2, with 11 bases lining up with TRBD1. Trimming removed 6 bases from V and 0 bases from J; junction bases left unmatched: 6. Germline CDR1 SEHNR, CDR2 FQNEAQ (reference sequence). The CDR3 runs to 17 residues. Combining the CDR3 with reference TRBV7-9 and TRBJ2-2 gives the whole variable domain DTGVSQNPRHKITKRGQNVTFRCDPISEHNRLYWYRQTLGQGPEFLTYFQNEAQLEKSRLLSDRFSAERPKGSFSTLEIQRTEQGDSAMYLCASRLTGQGANTGELFFGEGSRLTVL.

The V call is TRBV11-2, the J call TRBJ2-1; possible D gene TRBD2, 6 bases. Germline values: CDR1 SGHAT, CDR2 FQNNGV. Trimming removed 0 bases from V and 1 base from J, with 13 bases in between. The CDR3 runs to 17 residues. CDR3 sequence: CASSLDLGRESYNEQFF. Here the CDR3 DNA reads TGTGCCAGCAGCTTAGATCTAGGGCGGGAATCCTACAATGAGCAGTTCTTC.

V and J are TRBV7-8 and TRBJ2-7, with D unclear. Deletions cut 0 bases from V and 3 bases from J, with 12 bases between. This CDR3 is 15 amino acids long. CDR1 is SGHVS, CDR2 FQNEAQ, per germline. CDR3 region: CASSLAVSAFYEQYF. The CDR3 bases are TGTGCCAGCAGCTTAGCGGTTTCGGCATTCTACGAGCAGTACTTC.

This chain connects TRBV2 to TRBJ2-1; D not certain. The V gene's germline CDR1 is SNHLY and CDR2 FYNNEI. The CDR3 has 15 residues. Trimming pared 2 bases from V and 8 bases from J, leaving 16 bases between. CDR3 DNA sequence: TGTGCCAGCAGTGAAATGAGAGGTTGGCGAGATGAGCAGTTCTTC. Residues: CASSEMRGWRDEQFF.

A remark on this clone: A junction boundary mismatches the germline segment, possibly from a read error. J is TRBJ1-3 and V is TRBV7-9; TRBD1 is a possible D gene (5 bases). This CDR3 comprises 11 residues. Germline loops: CDR1 SEHNR, CDR2 FQNEAQ (reference sequence). The CDR3 bases are TGTGCCAGCAGCCCGCGGGACCAAGCTAATTTT. This codes for CASSPRDQANF.

Here the CDR3 DNA reads TGTGCCAGCAGCTTAGTAGGGGCCGGCCGGACAGATACGCAGTATTTT. This sequence encodes CASSLVGAGRTDTQYF. This sequence joins TRBV7-9 and TRBJ2-3, with D perhaps TRBD1 (5 bases). The germline CDR1 and CDR2 sequences are SEHNR and FQNEAQ (reference sequence). This CDR3 spans 16 amino acids. Trimming cost V 1 base and J 3 bases, with 14 bases left between them.

This rearrangement joins TRBV15 to TRBJ1-1, with TRBD1 as a possible D gene (5 bases). Germline V gene lookup returns CDR1 LNHNV and CDR2 YYDKDF (reference sequence). Trimming pared 1 base from V and 5 bases from J, leaving 29 bases between. This CDR3 spans 20 amino acids. CDR3 DNA sequence: TGTGCCACCAGCAGAGGTCGGTTAAGGTTGGGGGGATCAGGAAAAACTGAAGCTTTCTTT. It translates to CATSRGRLRLGGSGKTEAFF.

The chain is built from TRBV7-8 and TRBJ2-7; 9 bases align to TRBD2. The junction had 10 bases not matched to a gene; V was cut back by 7 bases and J by 6 bases. Germline values: CDR1 SGHVS, CDR2 FQNEAQ. There are 14 residues in the CDR3. CDR3 DNA sequence: TGTGCCAGCAAGCCGGCGACTAGCGGTCTCGAGCAGTACTTC. Translated: CASKPATSGLEQYF. Together with reference TRBV7-8 and TRBJ2-7, the CDR3 gives the full variable domain: GAGVSQSPRYKVAKRGQDVALRCDPISGHVSLFWYQQALGQGPEFLTYFQNEAQLDKSGLPSDRFFAERPEGSVSTLKIQRTQQEDSAVYLCASKPATSGLEQYFGPGTRLTVT.

This clone was recorded only once. The chain uses TRBV11-2 and TRBJ2-2; TRBD2 aligns across 10 bases. This CDR3 spans 16 amino acids. CDR1 and CDR2 from the germline V gene are SGHAT and FQNNGV. J lost 3 bases, V lost 6 bases, and 7 bases had no gene match. The CDR3 DNA reads TGTGCCAGCAGAGGACTAGCGGAGGAGTACACCGGGGAGCTGTTTTTT. It encodes CASRGLAEEYTGELFF.

J is TRBJ2-1 and V is TRBV6-5; TRBD1 agrees at 8 bases. The V gene's germline CDR1 is MNHEY and CDR2 SVGAGI. With V trimmed by 4 bases and J by 8 bases, 4 bases remained unmatched. The length of the CDR3 is 13 residues. CDR3 loop: CASSSTTGDEQFF. DNA for the CDR3: TGTGCCAGCAGTTCCACGACAGGGGATGAGCAGTTCTTC.

In this sample, this clone turned up once. The V gene is TRBV10-3, the J gene TRBJ2-7, with TRBD2 matching over 7 bases. The V segment lost 0 bases and the J segment 0 bases; nucleotides outside the gene matches: 5. This CDR3 comprises 16 residues. Germline V lookup: CDR1 ENHRY, CDR2 SYGVKD. The CDR3 nucleotides read TGTGCCATCAGTGAGTCGGCTAGCGGTGACTCCTACGAGCAGTACTTC. It specifies CAISESASGDSYEQYF.

The chain combines TRBV7-2 with TRBJ2-7; D is ambiguous. Germline CDR1 and CDR2: SGHTA and FQGNSA. V dropped 1 base and J dropped 3 bases, with 13 bases sitting between them. The CDR3 is made up of 15 amino acids. In nucleotides, the CDR3 is TGTGCCAGCAGCTTAGGAGCGTTCCAGATCTACGAGCAGTACTTC. It encodes CASSLGAFQIYEQYF.

This clone occurred once. The chain recombines TRBV4-2 with TRBJ1-1, with 7 nucleotides matching TRBD1. The CDR3 has 17 amino acids. V dropped 4 bases and J dropped 7; count of bases not matched to a gene: 18. Germline V gene sequence: CDR1 LGHNA, CDR2 YNFKEQ. The CDR3 loop is CASSRQGRVSGFGEAFF. The DNA for the CDR3 is TGTGCCAGCAGCCGACAGGGTAGGGTTTCAGGATTTGGTGAAGCTTTCTTT.

The chain joins TRBV30 to TRBJ1-2; D might be TRBD1 (6 bases). With 2 bases removed from V and 4 bases from J, the gap between germline ends came to 20 bases. The CDR3 spans 16 residues. Germline V CDR1 and CDR2: GTSNPN, SVGIG (reference sequence). The CDR3 DNA reads as TGTGCCTGGAGTCTTATATCGGGGGGCAGAGGCTATGGCTACACCTTC. Its protein product is CAWSLISGGRGYGYTF.

The chain combines TRBV7-9 with TRBJ2-7; 10 nucleotides match TRBD2. The V and J ends lost 3 bases and 4 bases, in that order; junction bases with no gene match: 9. Per germline, CDR1 SEHNR and CDR2 FQNEAQ (reference sequence). The CDR3 has 16 residues. Here the CDR3 reads CASSFRLAGASYEQYF. DNA for the CDR3: TGTGCCAGCAGCTTTCGTCTAGCGGGAGCAAGTTACGAGCAGTACTTC.

This sequence joins TRBV28 and TRBJ1-2, with D hard to call. V lost 3 bases and J lost 7, with 6 bases in between. CDR3 length: 11 residues. Germline V gives CDR1 MDHEN, CDR2 SYDVKM. The CDR3 protein is CASSFWGGYTF. CDR3 DNA sequence: TGTGCCAGCAGTTTCTGGGGTGGCTACACCTTC.

The chain couples TRBV29-1 to TRBJ2-7, with D tentatively TRBD2 (5 bases). Germline V gives CDR1 SQVTM, CDR2 ANQGSEA. Deletions cut 4 bases from V and 2 bases from J, with 21 bases between. The CDR3 extends over 16 amino acids. The CDR3: CSVGVGGGQITYEQYF. For the CDR3, the DNA is TGCAGCGTTGGAGTTGGCGGCGGGCAGATCACCTACGAGCAGTACTTC.

J is TRBJ2-3 and V is TRBV6-6; TRBD1 matches at 8 bases. Germline V lookup: CDR1 MNHNY, CDR2 SVGAGI (reference sequence). Trimming cost V 6 bases and J 0 bases; bases outside gene matches: 2. The CDR3 has 14 residues. The CDR3 loop is CASRTGASTDTQYF. CDR3 in DNA: TGTGCCAGCAGGACAGGGGCTAGCACAGATACGCAGTATTTT.

V gene TRBV6-6 combines with J gene TRBJ2-1; no clear D gene. Germline V gene data show CDR1 as MNHNY and CDR2 as SVGAGI (reference sequence). The CDR3 is 14 amino acids. The V gene lost 4 bases and the J gene lost 2 bases, with 9 bases spanning the gap. CDR3 residues: CASSLSETYNEQFF. The CDR3 DNA reads TGTGCCAGCAGTTTAAGCGAAACCTACAATGAGCAGTTCTTC.

Only one count was recorded for this clone. J is TRBJ2-7 and V is TRBV4-1; D is perhaps TRBD2 (5 bases). The CDR3 spans 15 residues. Germline CDR1 and CDR2: MGHRA and YSYEKL. V was cut by 1 base and J by 0 bases, with 10 bases left in between. The CDR3 sequence: CASSQVGESSYEQYF. The CDR3 DNA reads TGCGCCAGCAGCCAAGTTGGGGAGAGCTCCTACGAGCAGTACTTC.